This T cell receptor beta chain derives from a study of CD4+ T cells in melanoma. Study-wide points: CD8+ T cell, macrophage and B cell function reportedly correlated with neoantigen-specific CD4+ T cells. Diverse differentiation states were reported for melanoma neoantigen-specific CD4+ T cells.

As for this clone: Its specificity is not known.

The table came from immunoSEQ multiplex PCR; TCRdb's copy has only in-frame clones and leaves some out. The data show roughly 120,000 clones, 92% seen once. The CDR3 loop spans 16 amino acids. The V gene's germline CDR1 is SGHTA and CDR2 FQGNSA. V lost 1 base to trimming and J lost 0 bases, with 11 bases between them. This TCR derives from a human donor with melanoma. This chain links TRBV7-2 with TRBJ2-3; perhaps TRBD2 as D (6 bases). The material sequenced was peripheral blood. CDR3 loop: CASSLGAGRSTDTQYF. CDR3 coding DNA: TGTGCCAGCAGCTTAGGGGCTGGGAGGAGCACAGATACGCAGTATTTT.